A single sample is the source of the 15 T cell receptor beta chains below, sequenced in a study of identical twins. MiXCR, run by TCRdb on the 5' RACE reads, gives a single entry per CDR3 protein. The repertoire holds around 230,000 distinct CDR3 sequences, with roughly 9.4% as singletons. Input material: memory (CD45RO+) T cells sorted from blood. These receptors were obtained from a young woman in good health.

This chain joins TRBV7-2 and TRBJ2-3; D is perhaps TRBD2 (5 bases). The V end was cut by 3 bases, the J end by 2 bases, with 6 bases between. The germline gives CDR1 SGHTA, CDR2 FQGNSA. This CDR3 spans 13 amino acids. The DNA of the CDR3 is TGTGCCAGCAGCTTCGGGAACACAGATACGCAGTATTTT. This encodes CASSFGNTDTQYF. Drawing the rest from reference TRBV7-2 and TRBJ2-3, the complete variable domain is GAGVSQSPSNKVTEKGKDVELRCDPISGHTALYWYRQSLGQGLEFLIYFQGNSAPDKSGLPSDRFSAERTGGSVSTLTIQRTQQEDSAVYLCASSFGNTDTQYFGPGTRLTVL.

For this clonotype: Sequence at one end of the junction differs from germline and may be a read error. The chain links TRBV7-7 to TRBJ2-7, with D possibly TRBD2 on 5 matching bases. Per germline, CDR1 SSHAT and CDR2 FNYEAQ (reference sequence). The CDR3 covers 13 residues. This CDR3 is CASSLPEGYEQYF. The CDR3, as DNA: TGTGCTAGCAGCCTCCCCGAGGGCTACGAGCAGTACTTC. Looking up the rest from reference TRBV7-7 and TRBJ2-7 gives the full variable domain: GAGVSQSPRYKVTKRGQDVTLRCDPISSHATLYWYQQALGQGPEFLTYFNYEAQPDKSGLPSDRFSAERPEGSISTLTIQRTEQRDSAMYRCASSLPEGYEQYFGPGTRLTVT.

The chain uses TRBV9 and TRBJ2-7, with TRBD1 matching over 7 bases. The J segment lost 9 bases and the V segment lost 3 bases, leaving 9 bases of the junction unmatched. The CDR3 totals 13 residues. Germline assignment: CDR1 SGDLS and CDR2 YYNGEE. This CDR3 is CASSGSQGTGQYF. In DNA, the CDR3 is TGTGCCAGCAGCGGATCACAGGGGACGGGGCAGTACTTC.

This clonotype was observed a handful of times. The CDR3 region has the DNA TGTGCCAGCAGCCTACTCCCCCAGCGGGAAAAGGTCCATGAGCAGTTCTTC. This codes for CASSLLPQREKVHEQFF. The V call is TRBV14, the J call TRBJ2-1, with 7 bases lining up with TRBD2. The CDR3 is 17 residues long. CDR1 SGHDN and CDR2 FVKESK come from the germline V gene. V shed 4 bases, J shed 8 bases, and the junction held 17 bases outside the gene matches.

This clonotype came up many times. The chain links TRBV2 to TRBJ2-1, with D perhaps assigned TRBD1 or TRBD2 (5 bases each). This CDR3 has 15 residues. With 6 bases removed from V and 0 bases from J, the gap between germline ends came to 12 bases. Germline lookup yields CDR1 SNHLY and CDR2 FYNNEI. This CDR3 reads CASSPQGASYNEQFF. DNA for the CDR3: TGTGCCAGCAGCCCCCAGGGAGCCTCCTACAATGAGCAGTTCTTC. The complete variable domain, with remaining parts taken from reference TRBV2 and TRBJ2-1, reads EPEVTQTPSHQVTQMGQEVILRCVPISNHLYFYWYRQILGQKVEFLVSFYNNEISEKSEIFDDQFSVERPDGSNFTLKIRSTKLEDSAMYFCASSPQGASYNEQFFGPGTRLTVL.

In its sample, this clonotype was seen a few times. CDR3 bases: TGTGCCAGCAGCTTGGCCTTCAATACAGATACGCAGTATTTT. Translating it yields CASSLAFNTDTQYF. The genes are TRBV5-6 and TRBJ2-3; D not resolved. The CDR3 spans 14 residues. Trimming stripped 0 bases from V and 3 bases from J, with 8 bases between. Germline V gives CDR1 SGHDT, CDR2 YYEEEE.

This clonotype came up a few times. V is TRBV6-6 and J is TRBJ1-2; no firm D call. Trimming cost V 3 bases and J 6 bases, with 11 bases left between them. The germline V gene has CDR1 MNHNY and CDR2 SVGAGI (reference sequence). The length of the CDR3 is 13 residues. Here the CDR3 reads CASSYSGADGYTF. CDR3 nucleotide sequence: TGTGCCAGCAGTTATTCCGGAGCCGATGGCTACACCTTC.

This clonotype was counted a few times. The chain couples TRBV14 to TRBJ2-1; D call uncertain. Trimming shortened V by 2 bases and J by 11 bases, and 13 bases separated the two germline ends. There are 13 residues in the CDR3. Germline V gene sequence: CDR1 SGHDN, CDR2 FVKESK. The CDR3 coding sequence is TGTGCCAGCAGCCAAAGCGAAGCAGGAAAGCAGTTCTTC. It encodes CASSQSEAGKQFF.

The chain carries TRBV18 and TRBJ1-2; 7 bases map to TRBD1. J lost 4 bases, V lost 3 bases, and 5 bases had no gene match. The CDR3 spans 14 residues. From germline, CDR1 is KGHSH and CDR2 LQKENI. The CDR3 is CASSPGTDFYGYTF. For the CDR3, the DNA is TGTGCCAGCTCACCCGGGACAGACTTCTATGGCTACACCTTC.

This clonotype was seen a few times. The chain is built from TRBV6-1 and TRBJ2-1; 7 bases are shared with TRBD2. V was clipped by 8 bases and J by 7 bases; unmatched bases: 8. CDR1 is MNHNS, CDR2 SASEGT, per germline. This CDR3 has 13 amino acids. In DNA, the CDR3 is TGTGCCAGCGGACTAGTTCGGGTGAATGAGCAGTTCTTC. This codes for CASGLVRVNEQFF.

V usage is TRBV28 and J usage is TRBJ2-5; D is perhaps TRBD2 (5 bases). Trimming removed 2 bases at V and 5 bases at J, with 12 bases between. The CDR3 is made up of 14 amino acids. CDR1 and CDR2 (germline): MDHEN, SYDVKM. CDR3 coding DNA: TGTGCCAGCAGTTTAGTCGGGGTAGGGGAGACCCAGTACTTC. It encodes CASSLVGVGETQYF.

This clonotype was counted at least ten times. V usage is TRBV12-3 or TRBV12-4 and J usage is TRBJ1-2; D is ambiguous. CDR3 length: 11 residues. Trimming took off 5 bases at V and 4 bases at J, with 5 bases between the two ends. CDR3 DNA: TGTGCCAGCAGTACACGCTATGGCTACACCTTC. Its protein is CASSTRYGYTF.

The chain couples TRBV27 to TRBJ2-1; 13 nucleotides match TRBD2. V trimming: 10 bases; J trimming: 11 bases; junction bases outside the gene matches: 8. CDR3 length equals 13 residues. CDR1 and CDR2 from the germline V gene are MNHEY and SMNVEV (reference sequence). CDR3 in DNA: TGTGCCACCGGGACTAGCGGGGATTTAAAGCAGTTCTTC. This codes for CATGTSGDLKQFF.

There are a few counts of this clonotype. The CDR3 DNA sequence: TGCAGTGCCCCGAATCCTAGCGGGGGGACCGGGGAGCTGTTTTTT. Its protein product is CSAPNPSGGTGELFF. The chain has TRBV20-1 and TRBJ2-2; 11 nucleotides align to TRBD2. Germline loops: CDR1 DFQATT, CDR2 SNEGSKA (reference sequence). The trim removed 6 bases at V and 5 bases at J, leaving 8 bases unmatched. The CDR3 is 15 residues long.

CDR3 DNA sequence: TGTGCCAGCAGTCCCGGGACGCCAACCTACAATGAGCAGTTCTTC. This translates into CASSPGTPTYNEQFF. The V and J genes are TRBV6-1 and TRBJ2-1; the D call may be TRBD1 or TRBD2 (5 bases each). The CDR3 has 15 amino acids. Germline CDR1 MNHNS, CDR2 SASEGT. Trimming pared 5 bases from V and 2 bases from J, leaving 13 bases between.